Shown below are 9 T cell receptor beta chains from a single sample sequenced in a study of cytomegalovirus exposure and HLA in healthy donors. In the PCR, 60 Vbeta and 13 Jbeta primers were used. The repertoire was sequenced with immunoSEQ multiplex PCR; TCRdb's copy has only in-frame clones and lacks some. Of about 76,000 clones listed, over 60% are singletons. Material: PBMCs. These receptor sequences come from a woman between 40 and 55 years old in good health and CMV-seropositive.

This sequence joins TRBV27 and TRBJ2-1; TRBD1 aligns across 8 bases. CDR1 and CDR2 from the germline V gene are MNHEY and SMNVEV (reference sequence). V was pared by 7 bases and J by 1 base, with 3 bases of the junction left unmatched. There are 14 residues in the CDR3. CDR3: CASIRDRSYNEQFF. The CDR3 coding sequence is TGTGCCAGCATCCGGGACAGGTCCTACAATGAGCAGTTCTTC.

This clone has just one count. This chain connects TRBV7-2 to TRBJ1-2; the D gene is possibly TRBD1 (5 bases). The ends were cut back, 0 bases at V and 8 bases at J, with 10 bases in the middle. There are 13 residues in the CDR3. CDR1 SGHTA and CDR2 FQGNSA come from the germline V gene. CDR3 sequence reads: CASSLARGLGYTF. The CDR3 DNA reads as TGTGCCAGCAGCTTAGCGCGGGGGTTAGGCTACACCTTC.

This clone occurred a few times. In this CDR3 the conserved last residue, phenylalanine or tryptophan, is missing, so a read error is likely. No DNA is shown, since the ends of the CDR3 on it are uncertain; the CDR3 is the one TCRdb lists. The J gene is TRBJ1-1, the V gene TRBV29-1; the D call TRBD1 from the table was never checked on the DNA. Inclusive of both ends, the CDR3 amounts to 15 amino acids. Germline CDR1 reads SQVTM; CDR2 reads ANQGSEA. Here the CDR3 reads CSVEEIQGLGTEALV.

The chain combines TRBV5-4 with TRBJ1-1; 9 bases map to TRBD1. The CDR3 consists of 14 residues. Germline values: CDR1 SGHNT, CDR2 YYREEE (reference sequence). J gave up 3 bases and V 6 bases, and 6 bases lay outside the gene matches. The CDR3 DNA follows: TGTGCCAGCATCCCACGACAGGGGGACACTGAAGCTTTCTTT. The encoded protein is CASIPRQGDTEAFF.

The chain combines TRBV7-9 with TRBJ2-7; 8 positions agree with TRBD1. The V and J ends lost 5 bases and 5 bases, in that order; junction bases with no gene match: 14. Germline V lookup: CDR1 SEHNR, CDR2 FQNEAQ (reference sequence). This CDR3 spans 16 amino acids. The CDR3 here is CASSQRTGIGTDEQYF. The CDR3 DNA sequence: TGTGCCAGCAGCCAGCGGACAGGGATCGGGACCGACGAGCAGTACTTC.

The chain combines TRBV11-3 with TRBJ2-1; TRBD2 might be the D (7 bases). Germline assignment: CDR1 SGHNT and CDR2 YENEEA. V lost 5 bases to trimming and J lost 2 bases, with 13 bases between them. The CDR3 loop spans 15 amino acids. The CDR3 sequence: CASSVEGGAYNEQFF. As DNA, the CDR3 is TGTGCCAGCAGCGTCGAGGGGGGGGCCTACAATGAGCAGTTCTTC.

The chain couples TRBV29-1 to TRBJ1-1; the D gene is possibly TRBD1 (6 bases). The CDR3 has 14 amino acids. Germline values: CDR1 SQVTM, CDR2 ANQGSEA. Trimming cost V 6 bases and J 3 bases, with 17 bases left between them. The CDR3 loop is CSVTPTGMDTEAFF. The CDR3 coding sequence is TGCAGCGTGACACCTACAGGGATGGACACTGAAGCTTTCTTT.

This chain joins TRBV5-4 and TRBJ1-4; 8 bases are a match to TRBD1. The trim removed 2 bases at V and 7 bases at J, leaving 10 bases unmatched. This CDR3 region has 16 residues. Germline V gene lookup returns CDR1 SGHNT and CDR2 YYREEE (reference sequence). The CDR3, as DNA: TGTGCCAGCAGCTTACCAACTGGACAGGGCGTTGAAAAACTGTTTTTT. Amino acid sequence: CASSLPTGQGVEKLFF.

V is TRBV9 and J is TRBJ1-1; possible D gene TRBD1, 6 bases. V lost 0 bases and J lost 1, with 13 bases in between. The CDR3 totals 16 residues. Germline V gene data show CDR1 as SGDLS and CDR2 as YYNGEE. The CDR3 DNA follows: TGTGCCAGCAGCGTAGGAGGGGGAAGCCAGAACACTGAAGCTTTCTTT. Translating it yields CASSVGGGSQNTEAFF.